This T cell receptor (beta chain) comes out of a study of vaccination and CD4 T cells after COVID-19. Study-level background: Samples were taken after vaccination, a median of roughly 70 days after dose two, with a range of 14 to 241.

Regarding treatment: approximately 11-day PBMC culture with coronavirus spike peptide pools or control peptides (ViraFEST assay). V lost 3 bases to trimming and J lost 0 bases, with 6 bases between them. The CDR3 has 15 residues. The V gene's germline CDR1 is MNHNS and CDR2 SASEGT. This clonotype appeared once. Its specificity is not known. Scientists ran DNA taken from cultured CD4+ T cells through the Oncomine TCR Beta short-read assay for sequencing. From the PCR reads, TCRdb called clonotypes with MiXCR, one entry per CDR3 protein. The data show approximately 15,000 distinct CDR3 sequences, around 48% seen once.

This sequence was found in a human donor who had recovered from COVID-19. The chain combines TRBV6-1 with TRBJ2-6; tentative D call: TRBD1 (5 bases). Material for sequencing was CD4+ T cells from blood, cultured in vitro. The CDR3 nucleotides read TGTGCCAGCAGTGACAGGGCCTCTGGGGCCAACGTCCTGACTTTC. Amino acid sequence: CASSDRASGANVLTF.